Listed here are 11 T cell receptor beta chains from one sample, sequenced in a study of shared clonotypes between healthy human individuals. The table came from immunoSEQ multiplex PCR; TCRdb's copy has only in-frame clones and leaves some out. The sample shows a few million clones, more than 80% of them seen only once. The sequencing input was naive CD4+ T cells sorted from blood. The subset denotes: CD45RA+ positively selected. These TCRs come from a man between 18 and 29 years old in good health.

The genes are TRBV10-1 and TRBJ2-1; D is undetermined. This CDR3 spans 13 amino acids. Germline CDR1 WNHNN, CDR2 SYGVQD (reference sequence). Trimming cost V 5 bases and J 7 bases, with 12 bases left between them. This CDR3 is CASSPEINNEQFF. Here the CDR3 DNA reads TGCGCCAGCAGTCCCGAAATCAATAATGAGCAGTTCTTC.

The rearrangement joins TRBV11-3 to TRBJ2-7; 7 positions agree with TRBD1. Germline assignment: CDR1 SGHNT and CDR2 YENEEA. V was clipped by 3 bases and J by 2 bases; unmatched bases: 7. The CDR3 has 15 residues. CDR3 nucleotide sequence: TGTGCCAGCAGCTTTTCTACAGGGACAGCCTACGAGCAGTACTTC. Its protein is CASSFSTGTAYEQYF.

The chain couples TRBV29-1 to TRBJ2-1; 7 bases match TRBD1. The CDR3 spans 13 residues. Germline V gene sequence: CDR1 SQVTM, CDR2 ANQGSEA. The V segment lost 7 bases and the J segment 5 bases; nucleotides outside the gene matches: 8. In DNA, the CDR3 is TGCAGCGGTAGGAGACAGGGCCACAATGAGCAGTTCTTC. Translation: CSGRRQGHNEQFF.

The V gene is TRBV2, the J gene TRBJ1-6; D call uncertain. CDR1 is SNHLY, CDR2 FYNNEI, per germline. The CDR3 has 14 amino acids. The V gene lost 2 bases and the J gene lost 10 bases, with 12 bases spanning the gap. CDR3 in DNA: TGTGCCAGCAGTGAACTAGAAACAGCCTCACCCCTCCACTTT. Translated: CASSELETASPLHF.

This clone was observed a handful of times. The chain carries TRBV28 and TRBJ1-5, with D possibly matching TRBD1 (5 bases). The V end lost 7 bases, the J end lost 9 bases, and 13 bases lay between the germline ends. The germline V gene has CDR1 MDHEN and CDR2 SYDVKM. The CDR3 contains 12 residues. The DNA of the CDR3 is TGTGCCAGCACCTCACCAGGGAGGCCCCAGCATTTT. Protein product: CASTSPGRPQHF.

CDR3 sequence (DNA): TGTGCCAGCAAAAAGAACAACAATGAGCAGTTCTTC. Protein sequence: CASKKNNNEQFF. This sequence joins TRBV27 and TRBJ2-1, with D uncertain. CDR1 MNHEY and CDR2 SMNVEV come from the germline V gene (reference sequence). The CDR3 length is 12 residues. V was shortened by 7 bases and J by 5 bases, with 9 bases between the two germline ends.

This clone was counted once. This sequence joins TRBV28 and TRBJ1-2; a possible D gene is TRBD1 (6 bases). The CDR3 consists of 15 residues. The germline gives CDR1 MDHEN, CDR2 SYDVKM. V was clipped by 5 bases and J by 5 bases, with 18 bases between them. This CDR3 is CASSAPLGAEYGYTF. Written as DNA, the CDR3 is TGTGCCAGCAGTGCCCCTCTGGGGGCAGAATATGGCTACACCTTC.

A note on this clone: Other DNA sequences in this sample translate to the same CDR3. The chain has TRBV6-5 and TRBJ1-5; 7 nucleotides line up with TRBD1. V trimming: 0 bases; J trimming: 5 bases; junction bases outside the gene matches: 1. Germline CDR1 is MNHEY and CDR2 is SVGAGI. This CDR3 is built from 14 residues. CDR3 in DNA: TGTGCCAGCAGTTACTCTACAGGGGATCAGCCCCAGCATTTT. Encoded protein: CASSYSTGDQPQHF.

The chain employs TRBV15 and TRBJ2-5, with 10 bases identical to TRBD2. V shed 1 base, J shed 5 bases, and the junction held 4 bases outside the gene matches. There are 15 residues in the CDR3. Germline CDR1 reads LNHNV; CDR2 reads YYDKDF (reference sequence). CDR3 nucleotides: TGTGCCACCAGCAGAGCCGGGACTAGCGTCGAGACCCAGTACTTC. Its translation is CATSRAGTSVETQYF.

The chain recombines TRBV11-2 with TRBJ2-2, with no clear D. Germline loops: CDR1 SGHAT, CDR2 FQNNGV. The CDR3 is 13 residues long. Trimming took 7 bases from V and 1 from J, leaving 7 bases between them. CDR3 in amino acids: CASNPGNTGELFF. The CDR3 DNA reads TGTGCCAGCAACCCAGGGAACACCGGGGAGCTGTTTTTT.

This rearrangement joins TRBV25-1 to TRBJ1-4; the match to TRBD1 covers 7 bases. CDR1 is MGHDK, CDR2 SYGVNS, per germline. The CDR3 runs 15 residues. Trimming took 8 bases from V and 7 from J; bases not matched to a gene: 13. The chain's CDR3 is CASCPGVGGGEKLFF. The CDR3 bases are TGTGCCAGCTGCCCGGGTGTAGGGGGCGGTGAAAAACTGTTTTTT.